The sequence of this TCR beta chain was determined in a study of T cell responses to AZD1222 COVID-19 vaccine. Overall study findings and caveats: Donors were largely white British and mainly female; clonal diversity was possibly underestimated. Spike-wide vaccine-associated CD4 TCRs dominated at 160-218 and 743-854.

As regards this clone: As yet, its antigen is unknown.

The table came from immunoSEQ multiplex PCR; TCRdb's copy has only in-frame clones and leaves some out. The repertoire has around 120,000 clones, about nine tenths of them found once; the top ten carry 1% to 1.5%. There are 14 residues in the CDR3. The ends lost 3 bases at V and 3 bases at J; junction bases unmatched: 2. Germline CDR1 reads SGHVS; CDR2 reads FQNEAQ. The V and J genes are TRBV7-8 and TRBJ2-5, with 9 nucleotides matching TRBD1. This TCR was sampled from an adult in good health. The source was peripheral blood, collected on day 0 of AZD1222 vaccination. The DNA for the CDR3 is TGTGCCAGCAGCTTGTGGGACAGGGAAGAGACCCAGTACTTC. This translates into CASSLWDREETQYF.